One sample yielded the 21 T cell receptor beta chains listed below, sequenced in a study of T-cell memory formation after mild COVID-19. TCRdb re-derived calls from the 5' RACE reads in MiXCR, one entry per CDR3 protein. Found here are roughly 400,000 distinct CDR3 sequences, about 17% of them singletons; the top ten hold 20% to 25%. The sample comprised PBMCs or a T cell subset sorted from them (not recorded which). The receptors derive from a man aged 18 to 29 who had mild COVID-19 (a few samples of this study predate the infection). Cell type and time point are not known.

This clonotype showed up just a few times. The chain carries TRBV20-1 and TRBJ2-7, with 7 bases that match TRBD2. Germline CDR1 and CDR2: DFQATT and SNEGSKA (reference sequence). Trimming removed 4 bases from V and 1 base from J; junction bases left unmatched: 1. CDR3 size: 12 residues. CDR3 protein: CSAMRGSYEQYF. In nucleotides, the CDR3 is TGCAGTGCTATGCGGGGGTCCTACGAGCAGTACTTC.

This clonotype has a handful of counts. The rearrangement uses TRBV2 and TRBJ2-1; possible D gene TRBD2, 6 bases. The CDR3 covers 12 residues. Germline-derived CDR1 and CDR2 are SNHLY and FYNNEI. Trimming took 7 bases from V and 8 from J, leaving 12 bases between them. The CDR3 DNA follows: TGTGCCAGCACCCCCGGGGGTCATGAGCAGTTCTTC. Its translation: CASTPGGHEQFF.

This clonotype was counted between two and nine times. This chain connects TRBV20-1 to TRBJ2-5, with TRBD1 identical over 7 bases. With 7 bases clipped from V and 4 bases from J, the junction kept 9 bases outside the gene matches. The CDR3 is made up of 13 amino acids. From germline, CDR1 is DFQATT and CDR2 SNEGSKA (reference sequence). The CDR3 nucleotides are TGCAGTGGGGCAGGGGGTTGGATAGAGACCCAGTACTTC. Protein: CSGAGGWIETQYF.

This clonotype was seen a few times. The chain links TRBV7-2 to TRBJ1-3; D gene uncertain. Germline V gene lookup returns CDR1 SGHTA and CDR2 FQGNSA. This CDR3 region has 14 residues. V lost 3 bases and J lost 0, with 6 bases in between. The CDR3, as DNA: TGTGCCAGCAGCTTGGATGGCTCTGGAAACACCATATATTTT. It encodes CASSLDGSGNTIYF.

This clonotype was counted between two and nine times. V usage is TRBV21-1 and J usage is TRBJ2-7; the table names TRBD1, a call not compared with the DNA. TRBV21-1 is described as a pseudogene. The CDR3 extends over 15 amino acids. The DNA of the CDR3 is TGTGCCAGCCTCCCTGTTGAGGACAGCTACTACGAGCAGTACGTC. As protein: CASLPVEDSYYEQYV.

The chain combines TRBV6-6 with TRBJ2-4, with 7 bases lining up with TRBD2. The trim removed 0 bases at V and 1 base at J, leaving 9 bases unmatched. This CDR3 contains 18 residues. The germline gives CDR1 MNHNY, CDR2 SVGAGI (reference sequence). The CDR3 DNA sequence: TGTGCCAGCAGTTACTCGATGGGGGGGAGTAGGGCCAAAAACATTCAGTACTTC. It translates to CASSYSMGGSRAKNIQYF.

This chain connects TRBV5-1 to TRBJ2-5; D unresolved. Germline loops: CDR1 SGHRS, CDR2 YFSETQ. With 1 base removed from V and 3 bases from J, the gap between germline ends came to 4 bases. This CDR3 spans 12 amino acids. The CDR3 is CASSLPEETQYF. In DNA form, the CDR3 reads TGCGCCAGCAGCTTGCCAGAAGAGACCCAGTACTTC. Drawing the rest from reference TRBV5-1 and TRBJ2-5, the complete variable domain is KAGVTQTPRYLIKTRGQQVTLSCSPISGHRSVSWYQQTPGQGLQFLFEYFSETQRNKGNFPGRFSGRQFSNSRSEMNVSTLELGDSALYLCASSLPEETQYFGPGTRLLVL.

The CDR3 nucleotides read TGTGCCAGCAGCTTCTCGGATGGGGGGACCCAGTACTTC. Translating it yields CASSFSDGGTQYF. The V call is TRBV7-2, the J call TRBJ2-5; D is tentatively TRBD1 or TRBD2 (5 bases each). The CDR3 is 13 residues long. With 3 bases removed from V and 7 bases from J, the gap between germline ends came to 12 bases. The germline gives CDR1 SGHTA, CDR2 FQGNSA.

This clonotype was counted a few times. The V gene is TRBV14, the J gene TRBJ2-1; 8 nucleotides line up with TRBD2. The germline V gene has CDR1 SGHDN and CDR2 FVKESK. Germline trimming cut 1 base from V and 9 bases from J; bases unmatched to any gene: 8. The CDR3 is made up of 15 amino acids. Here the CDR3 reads CASSQVGGAPGEQFF. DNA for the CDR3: TGTGCCAGCAGCCAAGTCGGGGGGGCCCCGGGTGAGCAGTTCTTC. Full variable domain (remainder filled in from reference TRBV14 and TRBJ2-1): EAGVTQFPSHSVIEKGQTVTLRCDPISGHDNLYWYRRVMGKEIKFLLHFVKESKQDESGMPNNRFLAERTGGTYSTLKVQPAELEDSGVYFCASSQVGGAPGEQFFGPGTRLTVL.

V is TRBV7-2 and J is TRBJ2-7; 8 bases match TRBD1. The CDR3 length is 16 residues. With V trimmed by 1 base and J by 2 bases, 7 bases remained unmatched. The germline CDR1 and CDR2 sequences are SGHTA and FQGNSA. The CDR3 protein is CASSLGQGARAYEQYF. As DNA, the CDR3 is TGTGCCAGCAGCTTAGGGCAGGGGGCGCGGGCCTACGAGCAGTACTTC.

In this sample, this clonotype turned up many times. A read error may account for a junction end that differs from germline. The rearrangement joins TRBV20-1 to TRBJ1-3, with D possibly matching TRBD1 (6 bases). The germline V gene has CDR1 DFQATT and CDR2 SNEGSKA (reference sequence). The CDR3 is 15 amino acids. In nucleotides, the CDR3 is TGCAGTGCCAGAGGGGACACTGACTCTGGAAACACCATATATTTT. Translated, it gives CSARGDTDSGNTIYF.

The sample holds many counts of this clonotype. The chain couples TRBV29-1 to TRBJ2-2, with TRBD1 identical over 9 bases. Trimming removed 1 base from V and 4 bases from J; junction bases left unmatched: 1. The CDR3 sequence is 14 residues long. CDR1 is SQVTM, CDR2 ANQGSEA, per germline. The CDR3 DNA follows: TGCAGCGTTGAAGGGGACAGGGTCACCGGGGAGCTGTTTTTT. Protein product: CSVEGDRVTGELFF.

The CDR3 nucleotides read TGTGCCAGCAGCCAAGATGGACAGGATTATTCACCCCTCCACTTT. This translates into CASSQDGQDYSPLHF. The chain recombines TRBV4-2 with TRBJ1-6, with TRBD1 matching 7 bases. Germline trimming cut 0 bases from V and 8 bases from J; bases unmatched to any gene: 4. Germline CDR1 and CDR2: LGHNA and YNFKEQ. The CDR3 is 15 residues long.

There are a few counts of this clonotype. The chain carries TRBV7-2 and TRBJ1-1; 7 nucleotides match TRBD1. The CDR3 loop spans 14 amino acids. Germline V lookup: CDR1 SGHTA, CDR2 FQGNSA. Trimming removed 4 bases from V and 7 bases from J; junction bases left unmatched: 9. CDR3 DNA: TGTGCCAGCAGCTCTAGACAGGGTGGGAATGAAGCTTTCTTT. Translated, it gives CASSSRQGGNEAFF.

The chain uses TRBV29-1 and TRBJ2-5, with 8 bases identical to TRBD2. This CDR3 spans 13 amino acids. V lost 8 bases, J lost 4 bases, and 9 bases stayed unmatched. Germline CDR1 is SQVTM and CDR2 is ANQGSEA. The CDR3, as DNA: TGCAGCTCTCGGGGGGGACGAGGAGAGACCCAGTACTTC. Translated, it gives CSSRGGRGETQYF.

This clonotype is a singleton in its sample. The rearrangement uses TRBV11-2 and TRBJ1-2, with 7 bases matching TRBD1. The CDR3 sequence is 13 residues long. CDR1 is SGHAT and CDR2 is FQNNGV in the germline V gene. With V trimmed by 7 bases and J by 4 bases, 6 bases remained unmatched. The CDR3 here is CASNSGGAYGYTF. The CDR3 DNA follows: TGTGCCAGCAACTCAGGGGGGGCCTATGGCTACACCTTC.

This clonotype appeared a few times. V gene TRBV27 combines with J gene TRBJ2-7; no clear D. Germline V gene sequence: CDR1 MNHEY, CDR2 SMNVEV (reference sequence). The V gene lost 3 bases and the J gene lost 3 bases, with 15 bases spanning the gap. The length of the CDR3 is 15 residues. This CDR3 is CASSFGMSQFYEQYF. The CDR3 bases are TGTGCCAGCAGTTTTGGGATGAGTCAGTTCTACGAGCAGTACTTC.

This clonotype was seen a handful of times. This chain's CDR3 is CASSPDRAYTGELFF. CDR3 in DNA: TGCGCCAGCAGCCCCGACAGGGCGTACACCGGGGAGCTGTTTTTT. This sequence joins TRBV5-1 and TRBJ2-2, with 7 bases aligning to TRBD1. Germline CDR1 SGHRS, CDR2 YFSETQ. V trimming: 4 bases; J trimming: 3 bases; junction bases outside the gene matches: 6. The CDR3 loop spans 15 amino acids.

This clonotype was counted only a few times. Here the CDR3 DNA reads TGTGCCAGCAGCCCAGGGGGCGTTGGCTACACCTTC. It yields the protein CASSPGGVGYTF. The chain links TRBV9 to TRBJ1-2; 8 bases line up with TRBD1. Germline CDR1 reads SGDLS; CDR2 reads YYNGEE. This CDR3 region has 12 residues. V lost 4 bases, J lost 7 bases, and 3 bases stayed unmatched.

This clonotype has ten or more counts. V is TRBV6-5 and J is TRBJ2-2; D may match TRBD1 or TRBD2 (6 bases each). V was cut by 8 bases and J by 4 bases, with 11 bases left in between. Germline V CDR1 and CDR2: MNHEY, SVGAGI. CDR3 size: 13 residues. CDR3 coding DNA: TGTGCCAGCCGGGGGCAGGGCACCGGGGAGCTGTTTTTT. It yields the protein CASRGQGTGELFF.

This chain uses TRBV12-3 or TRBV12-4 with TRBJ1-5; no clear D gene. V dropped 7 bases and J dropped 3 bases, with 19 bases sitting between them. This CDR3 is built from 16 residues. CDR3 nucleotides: TGTGCCAGCACCCCGGCGGGAGGAGGGCCCAATCAGCCCCAGCATTTT. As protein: CASTPAGGGPNQPQHF.